Shown below are 27 T cell receptor beta chains from a single sample sequenced in a study of T cells in Graves' hyperthyroidism and ophthalmopathy. Amplified TCR beta CDR3 regions came from RNA transcripts. An initial round of RT-PCR targeting the TCR CDR3 relied on the HTBI primer set. One entry per CDR3 protein results from TCRdb running MiXCR on the multiplex PCR reads. The profile shows about half a million distinct CDR3 sequences, less than 25% of them singletons. The sample taken for sequencing was blood. These receptors were obtained from a man aged 18-30 years with Graves' hyperthyroidism.

This clonotype was recorded at least ten times. The chain joins TRBV28 to TRBJ1-5, with D possibly TRBD1 on 5 matching bases. The germline V gene has CDR1 MDHEN and CDR2 SYDVKM. Trimming removed 5 bases from V and 1 base from J, with 15 bases in between. This CDR3 has 16 amino acids. The CDR3 spells CASSPEGRASNQPQHF. As DNA, the CDR3 is TGTGCCAGCAGTCCGGAGGGCAGGGCAAGCAATCAGCCCCAGCATTTT.

This clonotype was observed a handful of times. The V gene is TRBV6-5, the J gene TRBJ2-5, with D uncertain. There are 13 residues in the CDR3. Germline CDR1 is MNHEY and CDR2 is SVGAGI. Trimming left V 2 bases short and J 4 bases short, with 8 bases between. DNA of the CDR3: TGTGCCAGCAGTTACAGGGTGGGAGAGACCCAGTACTTC. It specifies CASSYRVGETQYF.

This sequence joins TRBV18 and TRBJ1-2; the D is unclear. CDR1 and CDR2 from the germline V gene are KGHSH and LQKENI. V shed 1 base and J shed 9 bases, with 9 bases lying between them. The CDR3 consists of 12 residues. CDR3 DNA: TGTGCCAGCTCACCACTCGGGGAGAGCTACACCTTC. Translation: CASSPLGESYTF.

Points on this clonotype: A read error is possible here, since a much larger clone lies one base away. Lacking the conserved final phenylalanine or tryptophan, this CDR3 likely reflects a read error. This chain joins TRBV6-1 and TRBJ1-1; D remains unclear. V was clipped by 6 bases and J by 4 bases, with 6 bases between them. Germline-derived CDR1 and CDR2 are MNHNS and SASEGT. This CDR3 spans 11 amino acids. The CDR3 nucleotides are TGTGCCAGCAGACAGAGCACTGAAGCTTTCCTT. It is translated as CASRQSTEAFL.

The rearrangement joins TRBV20-1 to TRBJ1-1, with TRBD1 as a possible D gene (5 bases). The length of the CDR3 is 15 residues. Trimming shortened V by 3 bases and J by 3 bases, and 17 bases separated the two germline ends. Germline V CDR1 and CDR2: DFQATT, SNEGSKA (reference sequence). The CDR3 reads CSASTPAQGDTEAFF. Written as DNA, the CDR3 is TGCAGTGCTAGCACCCCCGCCCAGGGCGACACTGAAGCTTTCTTT.

V gene TRBV7-8 combines with J gene TRBJ2-2; TRBD2 matches 8 bases. V was pared by 6 bases and J by 8 bases, with 8 bases of the junction left unmatched. Germline V lookup: CDR1 SGHVS, CDR2 FQNEAQ. The CDR3 consists of 14 residues. The CDR3 protein is CASRPRGGLGELFF. CDR3 nucleotide sequence: TGTGCCAGCAGGCCTCGGGGGGGCCTGGGGGAGCTGTTTTTT. Complete variable domain (other parts from reference TRBV7-8 and TRBJ2-2): GAGVSQSPRYKVAKRGQDVALRCDPISGHVSLFWYQQALGQGPEFLTYFQNEAQLDKSGLPSDRFFAERPEGSVSTLKIQRTQQEDSAVYLCASRPRGGLGELFFGEGSRLTVL.

Many counts were recorded for this clonotype. The V call is TRBV28, the J call TRBJ1-2, with D maybe TRBD1 (6 bases). The CDR3 covers 14 residues. Per germline, CDR1 MDHEN and CDR2 SYDVKM. V was pared by 3 bases and J by 3 bases, with 11 bases between. CDR3 loop: CASSFGGQHYGYTF. CDR3 nucleotides: TGTGCCAGCAGTTTTGGTGGACAGCACTATGGCTACACCTTC.

In this sample, this clonotype turned up many times. This rearrangement joins TRBV25-1 to TRBJ2-5, with 8 nucleotides matching TRBD2. The germline V gene has CDR1 MGHDK and CDR2 SYGVNS. Unmatched junction bases numbered 6, after V lost 0 bases and J lost 0 bases. This CDR3 contains 17 residues. This chain's CDR3 is CASSEYRTGGDQETQYF. The CDR3 DNA is TGTGCCAGCAGTGAATATAGAACCGGGGGGGACCAAGAGACCCAGTACTTC.

This clonotype appeared many times. This chain uses TRBV20-1 with TRBJ1-1, with unresolved D. In germline, CDR1 is DFQATT, CDR2 SNEGSKA (reference sequence). The CDR3 sequence is 10 residues long. Between the trimmed V and J ends, which lost 2 bases and 12 bases, there was a span of 10 bases. The CDR3 reads CSARPGLTFF. CDR3 nucleotides: TGCAGTGCTAGACCCGGCCTTACTTTCTTT.

The chain uses TRBV10-3 and TRBJ2-2, with 11 nucleotides matching TRBD1. Germline V gene lookup returns CDR1 ENHRY and CDR2 SYGVKD. CDR3 length equals 17 residues. Unmatched junction bases numbered 7, after V lost 3 bases and J lost 4 bases. The CDR3 protein is CAISDLDRGRGTGELFF. The CDR3 nucleotides are TGTGCCATCAGTGACTTGGACAGGGGGCGCGGCACCGGGGAGCTGTTTTTT.

This clonotype occurred many times. A much larger clone differs from this one at a single base, so this may be a read error. The rearrangement uses TRBV12-3 or TRBV12-4 and TRBJ2-5, with 7 bases lining up with TRBD1. CDR3 length: 14 residues. In nucleotides, the CDR3 is TGTGCCAGCAGTTTAGAACAGGGGCAAGAGACCAAGTACTTC. It translates to CASSLEQGQETKYF.

In its sample, this clonotype was seen many times. The V call is TRBV2, the J call TRBJ2-2; D gene unclear. This CDR3 has 15 residues. Trimming took 2 bases from V and 2 from J, leaving 9 bases between them. In germline, CDR1 is SNHLY, CDR2 FYNNEI. The CDR3 sequence is CASSERAPNTGELFF. In DNA, the CDR3 is TGTGCCAGCAGTGAACGGGCCCCCAACACCGGGGAGCTGTTTTTT.

This clonotype was picked up many times. This chain uses TRBV7-8 with TRBJ2-7; TRBD1 agrees at 8 bases. The CDR3 has 14 residues. Germline CDR1 reads SGHVS; CDR2 reads FQNEAQ. The J segment lost 2 bases and the V segment lost 5 bases, leaving 5 bases of the junction unmatched. The CDR3 coding sequence is TGTGCCAGCAGCGACGGACAGGGAACCTACGAGCAGTACTTC. It yields the protein CASSDGQGTYEQYF.

This clonotype was found many times. The rearrangement uses TRBV11-2 and TRBJ2-5; 7 bases line up with TRBD1. J lost 5 bases, V lost 4 bases, and 7 bases had no gene match. The germline gives CDR1 SGHAT, CDR2 FQNNGV. This CDR3 has 14 residues. For the CDR3, the DNA is TGTGCCAGCAGCTCTCGGACAGGATCGGAGACCCAGTACTTC. It translates to CASSSRTGSETQYF. Full variable domain (missing parts from reference TRBV11-2 and TRBJ2-5): EAGVAQSPRYKIIEKRQSVAFWCNPISGHATLYWYQQILGQGPKLLIQFQNNGVVDDSQLPKDRFSAERLKGVDSTLKIQPAKLEDSAVYLCASSSRTGSETQYFGPGTRLLVL.

This clonotype showed up many times. The rearrangement uses TRBV30 and TRBJ1-1; the D is unclear. The CDR3 spans 13 residues. CDR1 is GTSNPN, CDR2 SVGIG, per germline (reference sequence). Trimming took 4 bases from V and 6 from J, leaving 15 bases between them. The CDR3 region is CAWTLSRSAEAFF. The CDR3 coding sequence is TGTGCCTGGACCTTGTCGAGGAGCGCTGAAGCTTTCTTT.

Many counts were recorded for this clonotype. V and J are TRBV2 and TRBJ1-5, with no clear D. Trimming pared 5 bases from V and 2 bases from J, leaving 10 bases between. The germline CDR1 and CDR2 sequences are SNHLY and FYNNEI. The CDR3 contains 14 residues. The CDR3 reads CASSTELRNQPQHF. The CDR3 DNA is TGTGCCAGCAGTACTGAGCTCCGCAATCAGCCCCAGCATTTT.

The table lists this clonotype with many counts. This chain uses TRBV12-3 or TRBV12-4 with TRBJ1-1, with D perhaps TRBD1 (5 bases). The CDR3 loop spans 14 amino acids. Trimming stripped 5 bases from V and 5 bases from J, with 15 bases between. The CDR3 bases are TGTGCCAGCAGTGTTGGAGAGGGGAATACTGAAGCTTTCTTT. Translation gives CASSVGEGNTEAFF.

The genes are TRBV6-2 or TRBV6-3 and TRBJ2-7, with D perhaps matching TRBD2 (5 bases). This CDR3 comprises 14 residues. Germline CDR1 reads MNHEY; CDR2 reads SVGEGT. V was clipped by 6 bases and J by 1 base, with 13 bases between them. CDR3 loop: CASSWAGHSYEQYF. CDR3 nucleotides: TGTGCCAGCAGCTGGGCGGGTCATTCCTACGAGCAGTACTTC.

This clonotype was seen repeatedly, ten times or more. The chain has TRBV7-9 and TRBJ2-7; D is ambiguous. CDR1 and CDR2 from the germline V gene are SEHNR and FQNEAQ (reference sequence). The CDR3 totals 11 residues. The V end was cut by 4 bases, the J end by 3 bases, with 4 bases between. The CDR3 spells CASSSIYEQYF. The CDR3 nucleotides are TGTGCCAGCAGCTCCATCTACGAGCAGTACTTC.

This clonotype was recorded at least ten times. The CDR3 is CSVPGTDDYEQYF. The CDR3 DNA sequence: TGCAGCGTTCCCGGGACTGACGACTACGAGCAGTACTTC. V and J are TRBV29-1 and TRBJ2-7, with D perhaps TRBD2 (6 bases). Germline loops: CDR1 SQVTM, CDR2 ANQGSEA. The V gene lost 5 bases and the J gene lost 3 bases, with 14 bases spanning the gap. The CDR3 covers 13 residues.

This clonotype was seen a few times. The chain carries TRBV30 and TRBJ2-7; D may correspond to TRBD1 or TRBD2 (7 bases each). Trimming shortened V by 3 bases and J by 6 bases, and 15 bases separated the two germline ends. Germline V gene sequence: CDR1 GTSNPN, CDR2 SVGIG (reference sequence). The CDR3 sequence is 13 residues long. This chain's CDR3 is CAWSAGGVGEQYF. As DNA, the CDR3 is TGTGCCTGGAGCGCAGGGGGGGTTGGCGAGCAGTACTTC.

Concerning this clonotype itself: An end of the junction does not agree with germline; a read error may underlie this. This rearrangement joins TRBV5-1 to TRBJ2-4; TRBD1 is a possible D gene (5 bases). Germline-derived CDR1 and CDR2 are SGHRS and YFSETQ. There are 17 residues in the CDR3. CDR3 DNA: TGCGCCAGCAGCTTGGCGTTTCAGGGTTTCGGCAAAAACATTAAGTACTTC. It translates to CASSLAFQGFGKNIKYF.

This clonotype has at least ten counts. The CDR3 loop reads CASSFTSLNTEAFF. CDR3 DNA sequence: TGTGCCAGCAGCTTCACCTCCCTGAACACTGAAGCTTTCTTT. The chain employs TRBV11-2 and TRBJ1-1, with no clear D. The germline V gene encodes CDR1 SGHAT and CDR2 FQNNGV. V lost 3 bases to trimming and J lost 0 bases, with 8 bases between them. This CDR3 spans 14 amino acids.

The table lists this clonotype with a few counts. The rearrangement uses TRBV15 and TRBJ1-2; no clear D. The CDR3 length is 13 residues. V lost 1 base to trimming and J lost 6 bases, with 9 bases between them. Germline lookup yields CDR1 LNHNV and CDR2 YYDKDF (reference sequence). This CDR3 reads CATSRVGFDGYTF. The CDR3 coding sequence is TGTGCCACCAGCAGAGTGGGATTCGATGGCTACACCTTC.

About this clonotype itself: A read error may account for a junction end that differs from germline. The rearrangement joins TRBV7-8 to TRBJ1-2; 8 bases match TRBD1. CDR3 length: 15 residues. Germline-derived CDR1 and CDR2 are SGHVS and FQNEAQ. Here the CDR3 DNA reads TGTGCCAGCAGCTTTACAAACAGGGGGAACTCTGGCTACACCTTC. Translating gives CASSFTNRGNSGYTF.

This clonotype was counted at least ten times. This chain connects TRBV20-1 to TRBJ1-2; D is unresolved. Germline CDR1 DFQATT, CDR2 SNEGSKA (reference sequence). The CDR3 runs to 12 residues. V shed 3 bases and J shed 6 bases, with 11 bases lying between them. CDR3 loop: CSASRHTDGYTF. CDR3 sequence (DNA): TGCAGTGCTAGTCGACATACCGATGGCTACACCTTC.

This clonotype was observed a handful of times. V and J are TRBV30 and TRBJ2-2; D might be TRBD1 (6 bases). The V and J ends lost 1 base and 4 bases respectively, with 7 bases between them. The CDR3 runs 13 residues. Germline CDR1 is GTSNPN and CDR2 is SVGIG (reference sequence). CDR3 sequence (DNA): TGTGCCTGGAGTGAGGGGGTCACCGGGGAGCTGTTTTTT. Encoded protein: CAWSEGVTGELFF.